One sample yielded the 26 T cell receptor beta chains listed below, sequenced in a study of Graves' ophthalmopathy and Graves' hyperthyroidism. Investigators amplified TCR beta CDR3 regions from RNA transcripts. Second-round multiplex PCR came after a first-round RT-PCR that employed HTBI primers. TCRdb redid the calling of the multiplex PCR reads with MiXCR, one entry per CDR3 protein. The sample comprises approximately 640,000 distinct CDR3 sequences, under 50% of which are singletons, and 3.3% rests with the top ten. The sequencing sample was made of peripheral blood. The receptors originated from an adult man with Graves' ophthalmopathy.

Comments on this clonotype: This may stem from a read error, because a much larger clone lies one nucleotide away. The chain combines TRBV12-3 or TRBV12-4 with TRBJ1-5, with TRBD1 matching 8 bases. The trim removed 6 bases at V and 2 bases at J, leaving 6 bases unmatched. The CDR3 has 15 residues. In DNA form, the CDR3 reads TGTGCCAGCAGGATGACAGGGGAGGGCAATCAGCCCCAGCATTTT. This translates into CASRMTGEGNQPQHF.

Ten or more counts support this clonotype. V usage is TRBV7-9 and J usage is TRBJ1-2; D call uncertain. This CDR3 is built from 12 residues. V lost 5 bases to trimming and J lost 4 bases, with 8 bases between them. The V gene's germline CDR1 is SEHNR and CDR2 FQNEAQ (reference sequence). The CDR3 DNA sequence: TGTGCCAGCAGCACGGGAATCTATGGCTACACCTTC. Residues: CASSTGIYGYTF.

This clonotype was counted at least ten times. This chain links TRBV5-1 with TRBJ2-7; 11 bases align to TRBD1. With V trimmed by 4 bases and J by 6 bases, 9 bases remained unmatched. The CDR3 spans 15 residues. Germline CDR1 SGHRS, CDR2 YFSETQ. CDR3 sequence (DNA): TGCGCCAGCAGCCTGACCCGGACAGGGGGCAGCGAGCAGTACTTC. Encoded protein: CASSLTRTGGSEQYF. The full variable domain, with the rest looked up from reference TRBV5-1 and TRBJ2-7, is KAGVTQTPRYLIKTRGQQVTLSCSPISGHRSVSWYQQTPGQGLQFLFEYFSETQRNKGNFPGRFSGRQFSNSRSEMNVSTLELGDSALYLCASSLTRTGGSEQYFGPGTRLTVT.

The chain carries TRBV15 and TRBJ2-1; perhaps D is TRBD1 or TRBD2 (6 bases each). V lost 4 bases, J lost 8 bases, and 18 bases lay in between. The CDR3 extends over 15 amino acids. Germline V gene lookup returns CDR1 LNHNV and CDR2 YYDKDF (reference sequence). Written as DNA, the CDR3 is TGTGCCACCAGCACGGTCCGGGGGCTGTTACATGAGCAGTTCTTC. It is translated as CATSTVRGLLHEQFF.

V usage is TRBV25-1 and J usage is TRBJ2-3; the match to TRBD2 covers 7 bases. V shed 3 bases, J shed 1 base, and the junction held 13 bases outside the gene matches. Germline V gene lookup returns CDR1 MGHDK and CDR2 SYGVNS. This CDR3 is built from 18 residues. The CDR3 DNA sequence: TGTGCCAGCAGTGACCCCAGGGCTAGCGGAGAAGGCACAGATACGCAGTATTTT. Its translation: CASSDPRASGEGTDTQYF. The full variable domain, in which reference TRBV25-1 and TRBJ2-3 provide the parts outside the CDR3, is EADIYQTPRYLVIGTGKKITLECSQTMGHDKMYWYQQDPGMELHLIHYSYGVNSTEKGDLSSESTVSRIRTEHFPLTLESARPSHTSQYLCASSDPRASGEGTDTQYFGPGTRLTVL.

The V gene is TRBV24-1, the J gene TRBJ1-2; a weak D match, TRBD1 (6 bases). CDR3 size: 16 residues. Between the trimmed V and J ends, which lost 3 bases and 5 bases, there was a span of 18 bases. Germline-derived CDR1 and CDR2 are KGHDR and SFDVKD. The CDR3 here is CATSDGRDTTSYGYTF. CDR3 bases: TGTGCCACCAGTGATGGCCGGGACACTACTTCATATGGCTACACCTTC.

The V gene is TRBV15, the J gene TRBJ2-5, with TRBD2 as a possible D gene (6 bases). From germline, CDR1 is LNHNV and CDR2 YYDKDF (reference sequence). V lost 10 bases to trimming and J lost 4 bases, with 10 bases between them. This CDR3 spans 11 amino acids. The CDR3 sequence is CAIGRRETQYF. The CDR3 region has the DNA TGTGCCATCGGGAGAAGAGAGACCCAGTACTTC.

On this clonotype itself: A junction end diverges from the germline sequence, so it may reflect a read error. J is TRBJ2-6 and V is TRBV10-3; 7 positions agree with TRBD2. This CDR3 is built from 13 residues. Per germline, CDR1 ENHRY and CDR2 SYGVKD. As DNA, the CDR3 is TGTGCCAGCAGTTACGCGACCGGGACTACCATGACTTTC. This gives the protein CASSYATGTTMTF.

The chain links TRBV14 to TRBJ1-1; tentatively, D is TRBD1 (6 bases). The CDR3 is made up of 16 amino acids. V lost 3 bases and J 3 bases, leaving 17 bases between the germline ends. The germline V gene has CDR1 SGHDN and CDR2 FVKESK. The chain's CDR3 is CASSHSPNRAHTEAFF. DNA for the CDR3: TGTGCCAGCAGCCATTCCCCTAACAGGGCCCACACTGAAGCTTTCTTT. The full variable domain, completed using reference TRBV14 and TRBJ1-1, is EAGVTQFPSHSVIEKGQTVTLRCDPISGHDNLYWYRRVMGKEIKFLLHFVKESKQDESGMPNNRFLAERTGGTYSTLKVQPAELEDSGVYFCASSHSPNRAHTEAFFGQGTRLTVV.

This clonotype was observed a single time. Being one base from a much bigger clone, this may be a read error. The chain employs TRBV7-9 and TRBJ2-7, with 8 positions matching TRBD1. Germline V lookup: CDR1 SEHNR, CDR2 FQNEAQ (reference sequence). There are 14 residues in the CDR3. Losses at the gene ends were 8 bases for V and 3 bases for J; bases not matched to a gene: 9. CDR3 protein: CASGPGQGYYEQYF. In nucleotides, the CDR3 is TGTGCCAGCGGCCCAGGACAGGGCTACTACGAGCAGTACTTC.

This chain connects TRBV4-2 to TRBJ2-3; 7 nucleotides agree with TRBD2. The V gene end was trimmed by 1 base and the J gene end by 5 bases; junction bases not matched to a gene: 3. The CDR3 has 14 amino acids. Germline V gene sequence: CDR1 LGHNA, CDR2 YNFKEQ. CDR3 coding DNA: TGTGCCAGCAGCCAAGGGTGGGAGGGAGATACGCAGTATTTT. This sequence encodes CASSQGWEGDTQYF.

CDR3 coding DNA: TGTGCCATCAGTGCCGGGACTAGCGGGAGGACCGCAGATACGCAGTATTTT. It encodes CAISAGTSGRTADTQYF. The chain uses TRBV10-3 and TRBJ2-3; TRBD2 aligns across 15 bases. CDR3 length: 17 amino acids. Trimming removed 4 bases from V and 4 bases from J; junction bases left unmatched: 6. CDR1 and CDR2 (germline): ENHRY, SYGVKD.

J is TRBJ1-5 and V is TRBV7-9; 8 bases line up with TRBD1. CDR3 length: 20 residues. Germline V gene sequence: CDR1 SEHNR, CDR2 FQNEAQ (reference sequence). V was pared by 5 bases and J by 1 base, with 19 bases of the junction left unmatched. CDR3 nucleotide sequence: TGTGCCAGCAGCCCGGCCCAAGGACAGGGAGGTAAGGTCAGCAATCAGCCCCAGCATTTT. This translates into CASSPAQGQGGKVSNQPQHF.

In this sample, this clonotype turned up many times. V gene TRBV9 combines with J gene TRBJ2-7, with 7 nucleotides matching TRBD1. The V segment lost 4 bases and the J segment 0 bases; nucleotides outside the gene matches: 10. The CDR3 has 16 amino acids. The germline gives CDR1 SGDLS, CDR2 YYNGEE. CDR3 in DNA: TGTGCCAGCAGCCCCCGGACAGGCAACTCCTCCTACGAGCAGTACTTC. Translation gives CASSPRTGNSSYEQYF.

This clonotype was seen just once. J is TRBJ2-7 and V is TRBV12-3 or TRBV12-4; no definite D call. V was pared by 1 base and J by 1 base, with 11 bases between. The CDR3 sequence is 15 residues long. The CDR3 region has the DNA TGTGCCAGCAGTTTAGAATGGGGTCCATCCTACGAGCAGTACTTC. It specifies CASSLEWGPSYEQYF.

The chain has TRBV19 and TRBJ1-2, with 7 bases fitting TRBD1. CDR1 LNHDA and CDR2 SQIVND come from the germline V gene (reference sequence). Losses at the gene ends were 3 bases for V and 3 bases for J; bases not matched to a gene: 13. The CDR3 sequence is 17 residues long. The CDR3 nucleotides read TGTGCCAGTAGTATTAAGGGGGCAGACGGCAGCTACTATGGCTACACCTTC. The encoded protein is CASSIKGADGSYYGYTF.

This rearrangement joins TRBV12-3 or TRBV12-4 to TRBJ1-1, with D possibly being TRBD1 (5 bases). V was clipped by 7 bases and J by 1 base, with 13 bases between them. The CDR3 totals 14 residues. CDR3 sequence (DNA): TGTGCCAGCACCTTTAGGAGGGGGAACACTGAAGCTTTCTTT. Translating gives CASTFRRGNTEAFF.

The chain recombines TRBV5-6 with TRBJ2-7; D gene unclear. V was pared by 2 bases and J by 6 bases, with 6 bases between. CDR1 is SGHDT, CDR2 YYEEEE, per germline. This CDR3 is 11 amino acids long. CDR3 amino acids: CASSFLSEQYF. CDR3 DNA: TGTGCCAGCAGCTTTCTGAGCGAGCAGTACTTC.

A word on this clonotype: At one of its ends the junction is not consistent with the germline gene, which may arise from a read error. The chain is built from TRBV7-4 and TRBJ1-5; 10 nucleotides agree with TRBD1. This CDR3 has 15 amino acids. The germline V gene has CDR1 SGHVT and CDR2 SQSDAQ. The CDR3 bases are TGTGCCAGCATCGGGACAGGGGTTTACAATGAGCCCCAGCATTTT. Its protein is CASIGTGVYNEPQHF.

The chain employs TRBV25-1 and TRBJ2-2; TRBD1 aligns across 8 bases. The V segment lost 1 base and the J segment 0 bases; nucleotides outside the gene matches: 7. From germline, CDR1 is MGHDK and CDR2 SYGVNS. CDR3 length: 18 amino acids. CDR3 region: CASSESAGQASNTGELFF. DNA of the CDR3: TGTGCCAGCAGTGAATCGGCGGGACAGGCCTCGAACACCGGGGAGCTGTTTTTT.

With respect to this clonotype: The junction shows a germline mismatch at one end, possibly a read error. The chain uses TRBV7-3 and TRBJ1-4; 7 bases align to TRBD1. The V gene's germline CDR1 is SGHTA and CDR2 FQGTGA. The CDR3 runs 14 residues. The chain's CDR3 is CASSPDRANEELFF. DNA of the CDR3: TGTGCCAGCAGCCCAGACAGGGCAAATGAAGAACTGTTTTTT.

A note on this clonotype: The CDR3 carries no conserved terminal phenylalanine or tryptophan, so it likely arises from a read error. The DNA is omitted, as the CDR3 cannot be located on it reliably, and the CDR3 follows TCRdb's listing. The rearrangement links TRBV20-1 to TRBJ2-7; the D call TRBD2 from the table was never checked on the DNA. 8 amino acids form the CDR3, both terminal residues included. Per germline, CDR1 DFQATT and CDR2 SNEGSKA (reference sequence). Here the CDR3 reads CSAPGLAG.

The chain recombines TRBV10-3 with TRBJ2-5; TRBD2 might be the D (5 bases). The V and J ends lost 3 bases and 4 bases respectively, with 9 bases between them. CDR3 length: 13 amino acids. CDR1 is ENHRY and CDR2 is SYGVKD in the germline V gene. Here the CDR3 reads CAISERDGETQYF. The CDR3 nucleotides are TGTGCCATCAGTGAACGGGATGGAGAGACCCAGTACTTC.

V usage is TRBV20-1 and J usage is TRBJ2-5; 8 nucleotides align to TRBD1. V shed 6 bases and J 7 bases; nucleotides not matched to a gene: 16. Germline lookup yields CDR1 DFQATT and CDR2 SNEGSKA (reference sequence). The CDR3 spans 15 residues. The CDR3 bases are TGCAGTGCCCAGGGGGCCACGGGTTACGCAGGGACCCAGTACTTC. It codes for CSAQGATGYAGTQYF.

This clonotype showed up many times. This sequence joins TRBV29-1 and TRBJ2-7, with 7 bases lining up with TRBD2. The V gene's germline CDR1 is SQVTM and CDR2 ANQGSEA. Trimming removed 7 bases from V and 7 bases from J; junction bases left unmatched: 19. The CDR3 is made up of 15 amino acids. The CDR3 sequence: CSAMTLAGALREQYF. The CDR3 DNA reads as TGCAGCGCCATGACCTTGGCGGGAGCCCTAAGGGAGCAGTACTTC.

This clonotype has ten or more counts. This rearrangement joins TRBV12-3 or TRBV12-4 to TRBJ1-1; 7 nucleotides match TRBD1. The CDR3 has 14 residues. V dropped 7 bases and J dropped 8; count of bases not matched to a gene: 13. CDR3 coding DNA: TGTGCCAGCACCTGGACAGGCGGGGGTTGGGAAGCTTTCTTT. It encodes CASTWTGGGWEAFF.